This TCR beta chain stems from a study of PD-1 blockade in classical Hodgkin lymphoma. Looking at the study overall: Intravenous infusions of nivolumab 3 mg/kg reached patients every 2 weeks. Study-wide results and caveats: Patients newly diagnosed and complete responders had comparable baseline diversity. Reported findings placed baseline TCR diversity lower in newly diagnosed patients (compared with healthy donors).

Germline loops: CDR1 SGHAT, CDR2 FQDESV (reference sequence). The V and J ends lost 5 bases and 8 bases respectively, with 10 bases between them. The CDR3 length is 12 residues. Only in-frame clones appear in the TCRdb table, and some are missing; sequencing was by immunoSEQ multiplex PCR. In the table there are roughly 32,000 clones, 82% of which are singletons. Brentuximab vedotin exposure varied among the patients, all of whom had relapsed after autologous stem cell transplantation. This clone was counted only a few times. Its specificity is unknown. This specimen was peripheral blood mononuclear cells (PBMCs), taken at baseline. The TCR sequence derives from a human donor with classical Hodgkin lymphoma. The V call is TRBV11-1, the J call TRBJ2-1, with D unresolved. CDR3 amino acids: CASSPKWDEQFF. The CDR3 DNA is TGTGCCAGCAGCCCCAAGTGGGATGAGCAGTTCTTC.